This T cell receptor (beta chain) was captured by sequencing in a study of cytomegalovirus exposure and HLA in healthy donors. Overall study context: Unique TCRs numbering roughly 85 million, obtained from HLA-typed donors, made up an early data release. Study-wide points: Per published reports, the classifier diagnosed cytomegalovirus status with high specificity and sensitivity.

A word on this clone: The target antigen is unknown.

The donors gave bone marrow, and they were healthy. Nominal health characterized the donors when sampled, though unrecorded immune exposures were likely. PCR employed 60 Vbeta and 13 Jbeta primers. TCRdb's copy holds only in-frame clones and misses some; the assay was immunoSEQ multiplex PCR. The sample contains tens of thousands of clones, about 70% of which appear only once. The CDR3 runs to 13 residues. The receptor was isolated from a male donor in good health and CMV-seropositive. The genes are TRBV21-1 and TRBJ2-4; TRBD1 is the table's D call, not checked against the DNA. TRBV21-1 is a known pseudogene. The sample comprised PBMCs. The CDR3 nucleotides are TGTGCCAGCAACCAGGGGGCCAAAAACATTCAGTACTTC. Protein: CASNQGAKNIQYF.